The clone carrying this TCR beta chain occurred once. These data come from a study of OX40 agonist ivuxolimab in advanced cancers. The CDR3 sequence is 14 residues long. V shed 2 bases and J shed 4 bases, with 9 bases lying between them. Germline V gives CDR1 MGHRA, CDR2 YSYEKL. Some clones are missing from TCRdb's copy, which holds only in-frame ones; the method was immunoSEQ multiplex PCR. The sample carries more than 85,000 clones, approximately 89% recorded once. This receptor was identified in an adult with an advanced solid tumor such as melanoma, head and neck, liver or kidney cancer. The genes are TRBV4-1 and TRBJ1-5, with a possible D match to TRBD1 (6 bases). The sample was CD4+ or CD8+ T cells sorted from blood, taken in a trial of the OX40 agonist ivuxolimab. The CDR3 loop is CASSQQGWNQPQHF. The DNA of the CDR3 is TGCGCCAGCAGCCAACAGGGGTGGAATCAGCCCCAGCATTTT.